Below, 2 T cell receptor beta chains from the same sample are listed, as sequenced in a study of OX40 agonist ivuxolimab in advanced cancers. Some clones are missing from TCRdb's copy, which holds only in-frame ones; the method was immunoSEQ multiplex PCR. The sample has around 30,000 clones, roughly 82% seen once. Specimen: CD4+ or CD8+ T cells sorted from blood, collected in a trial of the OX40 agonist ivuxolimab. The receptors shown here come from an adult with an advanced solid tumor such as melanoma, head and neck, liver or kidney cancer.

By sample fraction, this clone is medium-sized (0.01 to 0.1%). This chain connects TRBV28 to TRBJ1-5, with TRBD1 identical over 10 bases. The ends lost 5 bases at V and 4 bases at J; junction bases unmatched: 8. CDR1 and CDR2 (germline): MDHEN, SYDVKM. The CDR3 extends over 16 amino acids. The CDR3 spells CASSLDRGHGNQPQHF. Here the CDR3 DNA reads TGTGCCAGCAGTCTTGACAGGGGGCATGGGAATCAGCCCCAGCATTTT.

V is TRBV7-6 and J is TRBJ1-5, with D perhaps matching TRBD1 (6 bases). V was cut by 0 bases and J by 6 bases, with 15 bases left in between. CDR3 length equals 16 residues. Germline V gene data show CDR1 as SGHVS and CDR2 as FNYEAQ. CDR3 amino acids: CASSLAAQGGGQPQHF. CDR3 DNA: TGTGCCAGCAGCTTAGCTGCACAGGGAGGCGGTCAGCCCCAGCATTTT.